This T cell receptor beta chain was obtained from a study of blood T cell repertoires in COVID-19. Across the study: Collection of acute and convalescent COVID-19 samples took place in the United States, Italy and Spain. Sources were T cells, B-cell-depleted T cells, or PBMCs; the material itself was cDNA or gDNA.

Trimming pared 6 bases from V and 5 bases from J, leaving 13 bases between. Germline V CDR1 and CDR2: PRHDT, FYEKMQ (reference sequence). The CDR3 has 13 residues. Those enrolled in Seattle joined during active infection and were followed longitudinally afterward. In the authors' workflow: Amplification of reference gene primers was used by the study to estimate nucleated cell counts. Libraries were prepared by immunoSEQ multiplex PCR; TCRdb keeps only in-frame clonotypes and omits some of them. V and J calls and clone size are copied from that table; D and trimming were computed from the DNA. The sample lists 97,000 or so clones, roughly 90% occurring once.

This clonotype was obtained from a woman in her fifties or sixties with COVID-19, enrolled during active disease. The sequenced material came from peripheral blood. The chain has TRBV13 and TRBJ2-5; maybe TRBD2 (5 bases). This chain's CDR3 is CASSSLGAETQYF. CDR3 coding DNA: TGTGCCAGCAGTTCCTTGGGAGCGGAGACCCAGTACTTC.